These 31 T cell receptor beta chains were sequenced from one sample in a study of T cell responses to AZD1222 COVID-19 vaccine. Only in-frame clones appear in the TCRdb table, and some are missing; sequencing was by immunoSEQ multiplex PCR. Of around 110,000 clones in the sample, over 75% were seen once. The sequencing here drew on peripheral blood, taken on day 0 of AZD1222 vaccination. The receptors shown here come from an adult in good health.

The V gene is TRBV24-1, the J gene TRBJ1-2, with 9 bases lining up with TRBD1. Germline V gene data show CDR1 as KGHDR and CDR2 as SFDVKD. Germline trimming cut 5 bases from V and 8 bases from J; bases unmatched to any gene: 5. This CDR3 is 13 amino acids long. The CDR3 sequence: CATSGDRENGYTF. CDR3 bases: TGTGCCACCAGTGGGGACAGGGAAAACGGCTACACCTTC.

The V and J genes are TRBV5-6 and TRBJ1-2, with D maybe TRBD1 (5 bases). This CDR3 region has 14 residues. Trimming took 5 bases from V and 3 from J, leaving 14 bases between them. CDR1 SGHDT and CDR2 YYEEEE come from the germline V gene. In DNA form, the CDR3 reads TGTGCCAGCAGGTGGGAAGGGGAGGACTATGGCTACACCTTC. It is translated as CASRWEGEDYGYTF.

Concerning this clone itself: The sample carries other DNA sequences with the same CDR3. The chain employs TRBV5-1 and TRBJ2-1; unclear D gene. V was clipped by 0 bases and J by 10 bases, with 5 bases between them. This CDR3 region has 11 residues. From germline, CDR1 is SGHRS and CDR2 YFSETQ. The CDR3 DNA follows: TGCGCCAGCAGCTTGGGAGGCGAGCAGTTCTTC. It encodes CASSLGGEQFF.

The rearrangement uses TRBV12-3 or TRBV12-4 and TRBJ1-1, with no clear D. This CDR3 is built from 13 residues. V was pared by 6 bases and J by 5 bases, with 13 bases between. In DNA form, the CDR3 reads TGTGCCAGCAGCCCCGCGGTTGGGACTGAAGCTTTCTTT. This encodes CASSPAVGTEAFF.

The genes are TRBV2 and TRBJ1-6; a weak D match, TRBD1 (6 bases). Germline V CDR1 and CDR2: SNHLY, FYNNEI. V was pared by 6 bases and J by 7 bases, with 13 bases between. The CDR3 extends over 14 amino acids. The DNA for the CDR3 is TGTGCCAGCAGCGTACAGGGAGGAAATTCACCCCTCCACTTT. Protein product: CASSVQGGNSPLHF.

This clone was picked up a small number of times. The V gene is TRBV29-1, the J gene TRBJ1-2; tentatively, D is TRBD1 (6 bases). This CDR3 is built from 13 residues. The V end lost 7 bases, the J end lost 4 bases, and 16 bases lay between the germline ends. The V gene's germline CDR1 is SQVTM and CDR2 ANQGSEA. The CDR3 DNA follows: TGCAGCGCAGACCAGGGGACGGGCTATGGCTACACCTTC. Translating gives CSADQGTGYGYTF.

This chain uses TRBV9 with TRBJ1-1, with a weak D call TRBD1 (5 bases). Germline CDR1 SGDLS, CDR2 YYNGEE. Trimming left V 0 bases short and J 3 bases short, with 9 bases between. The CDR3 is 14 residues long. As DNA, the CDR3 is TGTGCCAGCAGCGTAGGAGGGACGGACACTGAAGCTTTCTTT. It encodes CASSVGGTDTEAFF.

This clone occurred a few times. This sequence joins TRBV5-1 and TRBJ2-4; D possibly uses TRBD1 or TRBD2 (5 bases each). The germline gives CDR1 SGHRS, CDR2 YFSETQ. The CDR3 has 14 residues. The V gene lost 0 bases and the J gene lost 4 bases, with 8 bases spanning the gap. CDR3 DNA: TGCGCCAGCAGCTTGGGAGGGGAAAAAAACATTCAGTACTTC. Translation: CASSLGGEKNIQYF.

This clone has only one observation. In DNA, the CDR3 is TGCGCCAGCAAAAACAGGGGGCGCGCAGATACGCAGTATTTT. Encoded protein: CASKNRGRADTQYF. The chain couples TRBV5-1 to TRBJ2-3, with 9 bases identical to TRBD1. The germline CDR1 and CDR2 sequences are SGHRS and YFSETQ. After removal of 6 bases from V and 4 bases from J, the junction contained 6 bases not matched to a gene. The CDR3 has 14 residues.

The chain employs TRBV7-6 and TRBJ2-1; D unclear. V dropped 7 bases and J dropped 0 bases, with 13 bases sitting between them. The CDR3 covers 15 residues. Germline V lookup: CDR1 SGHVS, CDR2 FNYEAQ. In DNA, the CDR3 is TGTGCCAGCACCGGCCGAGGCAGCTCCTACAATGAGCAGTTCTTC. This codes for CASTGRGSSYNEQFF. Drawing the rest from reference TRBV7-6 and TRBJ2-1, the complete variable domain is GAGVSQSPRYKVTKRGQDVALRCDPISGHVSLYWYRQALGQGPEFLTYFNYEAQQDKSGLPNDRFSAERPEGSISTLTIQRTEQRDSAMYRCASTGRGSSYNEQFFGPGTRLTVL.

V and J are TRBV12-3 or TRBV12-4 and TRBJ1-1; D is uncertain. CDR3 size: 12 residues. The V end lost 3 bases, the J end lost 5 bases, and 7 bases lay between the germline ends. The CDR3 sequence is CASSFAGTEAFF. The CDR3 region has the DNA TGTGCCAGCAGTTTTGCGGGAACTGAAGCTTTCTTT.

The chain joins TRBV7-8 to TRBJ1-5; D is uncertain. CDR3 length: 12 amino acids. Germline CDR1 is SGHVS and CDR2 is FQNEAQ. V gave up 5 bases and J gave up 5 bases, with 7 bases separating them. CDR3 DNA: TGTGCCAGCAGCCCAGAGCATCAGCCCCAGCATTTT. Protein: CASSPEHQPQHF.

CDR3: CASSVRGQISGNTIYF. The CDR3 nucleotides read TGTGCCAGCAGCGTGAGGGGACAGATCTCTGGAAACACCATATATTTT. This chain uses TRBV7-2 with TRBJ1-3; 7 nucleotides match TRBD1. Germline CDR1 and CDR2: SGHTA and FQGNSA. V gave up 5 bases and J gave up 0 bases; unmatched junction bases: 7. CDR3 length equals 16 residues.

The chain couples TRBV28 to TRBJ2-5; D might be TRBD1 or TRBD2, each matching 7 bases. V was shortened by 7 bases and J by 5 bases, with 20 bases between the two germline ends. The CDR3 is made up of 15 amino acids. Germline CDR1 reads MDHEN; CDR2 reads SYDVKM. For the CDR3, the DNA is TGTGCCAGCATTAGCCGGAGACAGGGAGGGGAGACCCAGTACTTC. It yields the protein CASISRRQGGETQYF.

V usage is TRBV5-4 and J usage is TRBJ1-6; D call uncertain. Trimming stripped 4 bases from V and 8 bases from J, with 13 bases between. Germline values: CDR1 SGHNT, CDR2 YYREEE (reference sequence). The CDR3 totals 14 residues. CDR3 DNA sequence: TGTGCCAGCAGCGAGAGGGTAGTTGATTCACCCCTCCACTTT. This sequence encodes CASSERVVDSPLHF.

J is TRBJ2-7 and V is TRBV6-5; D is unresolved. This CDR3 has 15 residues. CDR1 and CDR2 from the germline V gene are MNHEY and SVGAGI. Trimming cost V 0 bases and J 2 bases, with 11 bases left between them. DNA for the CDR3: TGTGCCAGCAGTTACTCGACGTACGGAACCTACGAGCAGTACTTC. Its translation: CASSYSTYGTYEQYF.

The V gene is TRBV7-9, the J gene TRBJ1-2; D is unresolved. The CDR3 loop spans 13 amino acids. V was shortened by 5 bases and J by 2 bases, with 9 bases between the two germline ends. Per germline, CDR1 SEHNR and CDR2 FQNEAQ (reference sequence). CDR3 loop: CASSVLGNYGYTF. The CDR3 DNA reads TGTGCCAGCAGCGTACTAGGGAACTATGGCTACACCTTC.

This clone was observed a single time. The V call is TRBV5-4, the J call TRBJ1-6, with D possibly TRBD1 on 5 matching bases. CDR3 length: 15 residues. The V and J ends lost 0 bases and 7 bases respectively, with 11 bases between them. CDR1 and CDR2 (germline): SGHNT, YYREEE (reference sequence). CDR3 DNA sequence: TGTGCCAGCAGCTTGGAAGGGGCCTTAAATTCACCCCTCCACTTT. It encodes CASSLEGALNSPLHF. The complete variable domain, with remaining parts taken from reference TRBV5-4 and TRBJ1-6, reads ETGVTQSPTHLIKTRGQQVTLRCSSQSGHNTVSWYQQALGQGPQFIFQYYREEENGRGNFPPRFSGLQFPNYSSELNVNALELDDSALYLCASSLEGALNSPLHFGNGTRLTVT.

This chain joins TRBV6-6 and TRBJ2-1; D is uncertain. V was shortened by 4 bases and J by 9 bases, with 10 bases between the two germline ends. This CDR3 is built from 12 residues. The germline CDR1 and CDR2 sequences are MNHNY and SVGAGI (reference sequence). Here the CDR3 reads CASSFGEAEQFF. The CDR3 coding sequence is TGTGCCAGCAGTTTCGGTGAGGCTGAGCAGTTCTTC.

The chain uses TRBV9 and TRBJ2-1, with D perhaps TRBD1 (5 bases). CDR3 length: 15 residues. Germline CDR1 reads SGDLS; CDR2 reads YYNGEE. Trimming took 0 bases from V and 4 from J, leaving 11 bases between them. Here the CDR3 reads CASSVGGGDYNEQFF. For the CDR3, the DNA is TGTGCCAGCAGCGTAGGGGGCGGTGATTACAATGAGCAGTTCTTC.

The gene calls are TRBV24-1 and TRBJ2-5; a possible D gene is TRBD2 (6 bases). Looked up from germline, CDR1 is KGHDR and CDR2 is SFDVKD. The CDR3 has 16 residues. Trimming cost V 4 bases and J 2 bases, with 16 bases left between them. Here the CDR3 reads CATSDPGTELQETQYF. The CDR3 DNA reads TGTGCCACCAGTGACCCCGGGACTGAACTGCAAGAGACCCAGTACTTC.

The J gene is TRBJ1-1, the V gene TRBV7-9; 7 bases are shared with TRBD1. V was clipped by 0 bases and J by 2 bases; unmatched bases: 3. This CDR3 comprises 15 residues. CDR1 and CDR2 from the germline V gene are SEHNR and FQNEAQ (reference sequence). The CDR3, as DNA: TGTGCCAGCAGCTTAGCGAGACAGGGAAACACTGAAGCTTTCTTT. Amino acids: CASSLARQGNTEAFF.

This chain connects TRBV28 to TRBJ2-1; TRBD2 is a possible D gene (6 bases). CDR3 length: 13 amino acids. Germline values: CDR1 MDHEN, CDR2 SYDVKM. V lost 8 bases and J lost 5, with 13 bases in between. CDR3 sequence: CASGSGRNNEQFF. The CDR3 nucleotides are TGTGCCAGCGGTAGCGGAAGGAACAATGAGCAGTTCTTC.

The chain carries TRBV29-1 and TRBJ1-5; TRBD1 matches at 7 bases. The V gene end was trimmed by 6 bases and the J gene end by 5 bases; junction bases not matched to a gene: 10. Per the germline V gene, CDR1 is SQVTM and CDR2 is ANQGSEA. This CDR3 is built from 14 residues. The CDR3 DNA sequence: TGCAGCGTGGCGACAGGGTTGGTCGATCAGCCCCAGCATTTT. It encodes CSVATGLVDQPQHF.

V and J are TRBV27 and TRBJ2-1; tentatively, D is TRBD2 (5 bases). The germline V gene encodes CDR1 MNHEY and CDR2 SMNVEV (reference sequence). CDR3 length equals 15 residues. Trimming took 2 bases from V and 4 from J, leaving 12 bases between them. The CDR3 DNA reads TGTGCCAGCAGTTTAGTCGGCGGGCTGTACAATGAGCAGTTCTTC. Its protein product is CASSLVGGLYNEQFF.

This clone was detected only once. The V and J genes are TRBV19 and TRBJ2-6; D call uncertain. CDR3 length: 15 residues. Germline CDR1 and CDR2: LNHDA and SQIVND (reference sequence). V lost 6 bases to trimming and J lost 0 bases, with 9 bases between them. The CDR3 loop is CASRAGLSGANVLTF. CDR3 sequence (DNA): TGTGCCAGTAGAGCTGGGCTCTCTGGGGCCAACGTCCTGACTTTC. The variable domain in full, with the rest retrieved from reference TRBV19 and TRBJ2-6, is DGGITQSPKYLFRKEGQNVTLSCEQNLNHDAMYWYRQDPGQGLRLIYYSQIVNDFQKGDIAEGYSVSREKKESFPLTVTSAQKNPTAFYLCASRAGLSGANVLTFGAGSRLTVL.

V is TRBV28 and J is TRBJ2-5; 10 nucleotides align to TRBD1. The germline gives CDR1 MDHEN, CDR2 SYDVKM. V lost 6 bases, J lost 5 bases, and 9 bases stayed unmatched. The CDR3 extends over 15 amino acids. The CDR3 bases are TGTGCCAGCAGACCAAGACAGGGGGCCTGGGAGACCCAGTACTTC. This translates into CASRPRQGAWETQYF.

The rearrangement links TRBV19 to TRBJ2-7, with 7 bases fitting TRBD2. Germline V gives CDR1 LNHDA, CDR2 SQIVND (reference sequence). The V gene end was trimmed by 5 bases and the J gene end by 5 bases; junction bases not matched to a gene: 9. The CDR3 covers 14 residues. The CDR3 is CASSSWEGQDEQYF. CDR3 DNA: TGTGCCAGTAGTTCGTGGGAGGGCCAGGACGAGCAGTACTTC.

On this clone itself: Since no conserved phenylalanine or tryptophan closes the CDR3, a read error is the likely cause. No DNA is shown, since the ends of the CDR3 on it are uncertain; the CDR3 is the one TCRdb lists. This chain joins TRBV20-1 and TRBJ2-6; the table names TRBD1, a call not compared with the DNA. Looked up from germline, CDR1 is DFQATT and CDR2 is SNEGSKA (reference sequence). The CDR3 is 11 amino acids in total, end residues counted. CDR3 region: CSASPTGTGSA.

The V gene is TRBV27, the J gene TRBJ1-2; D gene unclear. CDR3 size: 16 residues. With 5 bases removed from V and 6 bases from J, the gap between germline ends came to 22 bases. Germline CDR1 reads MNHEY; CDR2 reads SMNVEV (reference sequence). CDR3 amino acids: CASSPGPYVRLNGYTF. CDR3 bases: TGTGCCAGCAGTCCCGGCCCCTACGTCCGCCTCAATGGCTACACCTTC.

This clone appeared a single time. The chain combines TRBV12-3 or TRBV12-4 with TRBJ2-1; possible D gene TRBD1, 5 bases. The CDR3 runs to 12 residues. The V gene lost 4 bases and the J gene lost 8 bases, with 9 bases spanning the gap. The DNA for the CDR3 is TGTGCCAGCAGTTCCCCCAGGGATGAGCAGTTCTTC. Its protein product is CASSSPRDEQFF.